A selection of T cell receptor beta chains follows, all from one sample in a study of blood T cells in healthy people across ages. TCRdb re-called the 5' RACE reads with MiXCR, one entry per CDR3 protein. The sample contains some 930,000 distinct CDR3 sequences, almost 30% of which appear only once. In addition, the sample was reused for a study of T cells of mothers and their children.

Sequencing was carried out using blood. Every receptor here comes from a middle-aged woman in good health. CDR3s include the opening cysteine and the closing phenylalanine or tryptophan. A D gene is named only where the DNA matches it firmly. Clone sizes are given selectively: once, few, many, or a class where the clone is expanded.

TRBD1	many	TRBV29-1	TRBJ2-7	CSAKTGGREQYF	TGCAGCGCAAAGACAGGGGGCAGAGAGCAGTACTTC
TRBD1	NA	TRBV5-1	TRBJ1-2	CASSRDREDYGYTF	TGCGCCAGCAGCCGGGACAGGGAGGACTATGGCTACACCTTC
NA	many	TRBV7-8	TRBJ2-3	CASSFFTDTQYF	TGTGCCAGCAGCTTTTTCACAGATACGCAGTATTTT
TRBD2	NA	TRBV7-2	TRBJ2-5	CASSPRGAGQETQYF	TGTGCCAGCAGCCCGCGGGGGGCGGGGCAAGAGACCCAGTACTTC
NA	NA	TRBV9	TRBJ1-4	CASSGGSRATNEKLFF	TGTGCCAGCAGCGGGGGTTCTCGAGCAACTAATGAAAAACTGTTTTTT
TRBD1	many	TRBV7-3	TRBJ2-1	CASSLDRGAYNEQFF	TGTGCCAGCAGCCTAGACAGGGGTGCCTACAATGAGCAGTTCTTC
TRBD1	many	TRBV12-3/TRBV12-4	TRBJ2-1	CASRGATGTGRHEQFF	TGTGCCAGCAGGGGAGCGACGGGGACAGGGCGGCATGAGCAGTTCTTC
NA	NA	TRBV30	TRBJ2-3	CAWSSTSGYTQYF	TGTGCCTGGAGTAGCACCTCAGGGTATACGCAGTATTTT
TRBD2	few	TRBV4-1	TRBJ2-3	CVSSQPSGVGTDTQYF	TGCGTCAGCAGCCAACCTAGCGGGGTTGGCACAGATACGCAGTATTTT
NA	many	TRBV20-1	TRBJ2-5	CSASPQLTQYF	TGCAGTGCTAGCCCCCAGCTGACCCAGTACTTC
NA	NA	TRBV20-1	TRBJ2-1	CSARDRGSWEQFF	TGCAGTGCTAGAGATAGGGGATCTTGGGAGCAGTTCTTC
NA	NA	TRBV7-8	TRBJ2-3	CASSSLPLEGNRRTDTQYF	TGTGCCAGCAGCTCTCTTCCCTTGGAGGGGAACCGTCGCACAGATACGCAGTATTTT
NA	NA	TRBV27	TRBJ2-3	CASSFSRDTPRYF	TGTGCCAGCAGTTTCTCCAGGGACACTCCCAGGTATTTT
TRBD1	NA	TRBV6-2/TRBV6-3	TRBJ2-5	CASSYMTGETQYF	TGTGCCAGCAGTTACATGACAGGGGAGACCCAGTACTTC
NA	many	TRBV18	TRBJ2-1	CASSPTGLSSYNEQFF	TGTGCCAGCTCACCAACAGGCCTAAGCTCCTACAATGAGCAGTTCTTC
NA	few	TRBV4-3	TRBJ2-3	CASSQTTGGADTQYF	TGCGCCAGCAGCCAAACCACAGGAGGGGCAGATACGCAGTATTTT
NA	many	TRBV5-1	TRBJ2-7	CASSSRADGPYEQYF	TGCGCCAGCAGCTCAAGGGCCGACGGTCCCTACGAGCAGTACTTC
NA	few	TRBV12-3/TRBV12-4	TRBJ2-3	CASSTRGARTDTQYF	TGTGCCAGCAGCACGCGGGGAGCTCGCACAGATACGCAGTATTTT
TRBD2	NA	TRBV28	TRBJ2-4	CASSFPIGGGGVDFQYF	TGTGCCAGCAGTTTTCCCATTGGCGGGGGTGGGGTAGATTTTCAGTACTTC
NA	many	TRBV5-6	TRBJ2-1	CVSSFRDYNEQFF	TGTGTCAGCAGCTTTCGGGACTACAATGAGCAGTTCTTC
TRBD1	few	TRBV6-2/TRBV6-3	TRBJ2-7	CASTYRGQSYEQYF	TGTGCCAGCACCTACCGGGGACAGTCCTACGAGCAGTACTTC
NA	NA	TRBV5-5	TRBJ1-1	CASSLNTEASF	TGTGCCAGCAGTTTAAACACTGAAGCTTCCTTT
NA	few	TRBV5-1	TRBJ1-4	CAGSPGPPTNEKLFF	TGCGCCGGCAGTCCGGGGCCTCCAACTAATGAAAAACTGTTTTTT
TRBD1	NA	TRBV7-9	TRBJ1-4	CASSLGTGGTHEKLFF	TGTGCCAGCAGCTTAGGGACAGGGGGTACTCATGAAAAACTGTTTTTT
NA	NA	TRBV28	TRBJ1-1	CASLRRGGGTEAFF	TGTGCCAGCCTCAGGAGAGGAGGGGGCACTGAAGCTTTCTTT
NA	many	TRBV10-3	TRBJ2-7	CAIKGDYEQYF	TGTGCCATCAAGGGAGATTACGAGCAGTACTTC
NA	NA	TRBV5-4	TRBJ2-5	CASSAPLVQETQYF	TGTGCCAGCAGCGCACCACTAGTCCAAGAGACCCAGTACTTC
TRBD2	NA	TRBV9	TRBJ2-1	CASAKSGGYNEQFF	TGTGCCAGCGCCAAAAGCGGGGGCTACAATGAGCAGTTCTTC
NA	few	TRBV27	TRBJ2-1	CASTPLSRSSYNEQFF	TGTGCCAGCACTCCTCTTTCAAGGAGCTCCTACAATGAGCAGTTCTTC
NA	NA	TRBV27	TRBJ2-1	CASRGLEQFF	TGTGCGAGCCGGGGACTTGAGCAGTTCTTC
TRBD1	NA	TRBV7-8	TRBJ1-3	CASRPGTGEMNTIYF	TGTGCCAGCAGACCCGGGACAGGGGAAATGAACACCATATATTTT
NA	many	TRBV5-1	TRBJ2-7	CASTFIGSYEQYF	TGCGCCAGCACCTTCATTGGCTCCTACGAGCAGTACTTC
TRBD2	once	TRBV28	TRBJ2-3	CASSLSPSRLAGGNTDTQYF	TGTGCCAGCAGTTTATCCCCCTCCCGACTAGCGGGGGGGAACACAGATACGCAGTATTTT
NA	many	TRBV20-1	TRBJ1-1	CSGKRSTEAFF	TGCAGTGGTAAACGGAGCACTGAAGCTTTCTTT
NA	few	TRBV6-2/TRBV6-3	TRBJ1-1	CASSPTTVVAFF	TGTGCCAGCAGCCCAACGACGGTCGTAGCTTTCTTT
TRBD1	few	TRBV9	TRBJ2-2	CASSETGQSGTGELFF	TGTGCCAGCAGCGAGACGGGACAGTCGGGAACCGGGGAGCTGTTTTTT
NA	many	TRBV6-6	TRBJ1-2	CASRSSHYGYTF	TGTGCCAGCAGGTCATCTCACTATGGCTACACCTTC
TRBD1	NA	TRBV27	TRBJ2-7	CASTPARDRSYEQYF	TGTGCCAGCACCCCGGCCCGGGACAGGAGCTACGAGCAGTACTTC
TRBD1	NA	TRBV5-4	TRBJ2-3	CASSRDRQGQYF	TGTGCCAGCAGCAGGGACAGGCAGGGGCAGTATTTT
NA	many	TRBV20-1	TRBJ2-7	CSASDSSNGDYEQYF	TGCAGTGCTAGTGATAGTAGTAACGGAGACTACGAGCAGTACTTC
NA	few	TRBV14	TRBJ2-2	CASSQTLGAGELFF	TGTGCCAGCAGCCAAACCCTAGGGGCCGGGGAGCTGTTTTTT
TRBD1	NA	TRBV24-1	TRBJ2-7	CATSDPGQGDEQYF	TGTGCCACCAGTGACCCTGGACAGGGGGACGAGCAGTACTTC
NA	many	TRBV28	TRBJ1-2	CASSSPATGDYGYTF	TGTGCCAGCAGTTCGCCCGCAACAGGAGACTATGGCTACACCTTC
NA	few	TRBV19	TRBJ1-2	CASSSPGPLRDYTF	TGTGCCAGTAGCTCCCCGGGACCCCTTCGTGACTACACCTTC
TRBD2	many	TRBV20-1	TRBJ2-3	CSVRDYFTDTQYF	TGCAGTGTCCGGGACTACTTCACAGATACGCAGTATTTT
NA	many	TRBV24-1	TRBJ1-2	CATSDSENAASYGYTF	TGTGCCACCAGTGATTCGGAGAATGCAGCCAGCTATGGCTACACCTTC
TRBD1	NA	TRBV29-1	TRBJ2-2	CNADRAGTGELFF	TGCAACGCCGACAGGGCAGGCACCGGGGAGCTGTTTTTT
NA	NA	TRBV18	TRBJ2-3	CASSRWGRTDTQYF	TGTGCCAGCTCACGGTGGGGGCGAACAGATACGCAGTATTTT
NA	few	TRBV27	TRBJ2-3	CASSFLPGFSTDTQYF	TGTGCCAGCAGTTTCCTCCCGGGATTTAGCACAGATACGCAGTATTTT
NA	many	TRBV7-2	TRBJ2-7	CASSLAGREQYF	TGTGCCAGCAGCTTAGCCGGAAGGGAGCAGTACTTC
NA	NA	TRBV7-2	TRBJ2-7	CASTVAYEQYF	TGTGCCAGCACCGTCGCCTACGAGCAGTACTTC
TRBD1	once	TRBV28	TRBJ1-1	CASSFGTLSPRGHNEAFF	TGTGCCAGCAGCTTTGGGACCCTGTCCCCAAGGGGGCATAATGAAGCTTTCTTT